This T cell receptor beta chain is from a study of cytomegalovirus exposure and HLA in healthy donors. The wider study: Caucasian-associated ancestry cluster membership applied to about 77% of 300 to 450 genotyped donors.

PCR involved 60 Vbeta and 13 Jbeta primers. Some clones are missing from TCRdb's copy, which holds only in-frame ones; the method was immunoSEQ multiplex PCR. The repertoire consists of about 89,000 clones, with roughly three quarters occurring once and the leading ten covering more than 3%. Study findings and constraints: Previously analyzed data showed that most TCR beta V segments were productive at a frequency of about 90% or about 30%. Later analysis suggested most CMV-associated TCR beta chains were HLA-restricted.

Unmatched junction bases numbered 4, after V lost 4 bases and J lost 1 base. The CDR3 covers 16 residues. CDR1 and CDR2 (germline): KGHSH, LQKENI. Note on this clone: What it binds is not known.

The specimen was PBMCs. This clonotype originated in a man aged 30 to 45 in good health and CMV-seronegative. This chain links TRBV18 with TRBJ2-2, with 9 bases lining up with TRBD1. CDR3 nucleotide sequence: TGTGCCAGCTCACGGGACAGGGTCGGGAACACCGGGGAGCTGTTTTTT. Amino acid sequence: CASSRDRVGNTGELFF.